The clone carrying this T cell receptor beta chain was observed many times. This sample was taken from a study of T cells in Graves' hyperthyroidism and ophthalmopathy. What was amplified from RNA transcripts were TCR beta CDR3 regions. In the first-round RT-PCR of the TCR CDR3, the HTBI primer set was used. TCRdb reanalysed the multiplex PCR reads using MiXCR and keeps one entry per CDR3 protein. The sample lists about 400,000 distinct CDR3 sequences; 14% to 15% were seen once. The receptor was isolated from a man between 18 and 35 years old with Graves' ophthalmopathy. The material sequenced was blood.

The CDR3 DNA reads as TGTGCCAGCAGTTTCTCCGGGAGTGATACGCAGTATTTT. Encoded protein: CASSFSGSDTQYF. The chain carries TRBV12-3 or TRBV12-4 and TRBJ2-3; maybe TRBD2 (6 bases). Deletions cut 3 bases from V and 6 bases from J, with 10 bases between. The CDR3 consists of 13 residues.